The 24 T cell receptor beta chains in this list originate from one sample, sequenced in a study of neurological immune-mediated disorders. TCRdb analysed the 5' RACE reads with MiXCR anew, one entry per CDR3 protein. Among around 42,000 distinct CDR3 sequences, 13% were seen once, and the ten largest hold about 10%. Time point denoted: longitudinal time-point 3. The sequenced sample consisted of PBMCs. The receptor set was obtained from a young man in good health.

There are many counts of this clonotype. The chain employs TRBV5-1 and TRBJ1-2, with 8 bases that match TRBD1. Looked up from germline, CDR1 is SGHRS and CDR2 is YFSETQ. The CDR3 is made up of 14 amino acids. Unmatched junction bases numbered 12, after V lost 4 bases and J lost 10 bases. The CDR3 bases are TGCGCCAGCAGCCTGGGACAGGCTCCCTCGGCCTACACCTTC. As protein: CASSLGQAPSAYTF.

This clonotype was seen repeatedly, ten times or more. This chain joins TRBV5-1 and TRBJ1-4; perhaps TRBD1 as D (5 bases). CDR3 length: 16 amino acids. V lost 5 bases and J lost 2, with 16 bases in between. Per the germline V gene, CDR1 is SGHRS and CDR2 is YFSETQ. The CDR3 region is CASRAGTAGTNEKLFF. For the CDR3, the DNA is TGCGCCAGCAGGGCCGGGACCGCGGGCACTAATGAAAAACTGTTTTTT.

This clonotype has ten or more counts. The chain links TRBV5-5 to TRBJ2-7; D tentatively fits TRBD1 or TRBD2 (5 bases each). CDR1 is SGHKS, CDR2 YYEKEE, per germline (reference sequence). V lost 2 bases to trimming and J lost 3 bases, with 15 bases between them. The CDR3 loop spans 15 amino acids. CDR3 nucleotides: TGTGCCAGCAGCTTAAGATCTGGGGACGACTACGAGCAGTACTTC. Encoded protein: CASSLRSGDDYEQYF.

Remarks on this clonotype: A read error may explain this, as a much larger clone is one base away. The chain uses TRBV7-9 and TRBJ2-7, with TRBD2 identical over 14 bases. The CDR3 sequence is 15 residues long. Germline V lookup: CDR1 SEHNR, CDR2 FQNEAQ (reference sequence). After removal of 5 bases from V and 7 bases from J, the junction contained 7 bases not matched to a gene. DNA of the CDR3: TGTGCCAGCAGCCCCGGGACTAGCGGGAGTTGGGAGCAGTACTTC. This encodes CASSPGTSGSWEQYF.

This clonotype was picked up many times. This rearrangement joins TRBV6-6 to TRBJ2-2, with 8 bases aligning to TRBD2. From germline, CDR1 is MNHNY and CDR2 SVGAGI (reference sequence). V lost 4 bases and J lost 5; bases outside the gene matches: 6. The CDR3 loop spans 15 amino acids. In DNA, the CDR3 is TGTGCCAGCAGTTCGGGGGGGAGCGGAACCGGGGAGCTGTTTTTT. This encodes CASSSGGSGTGELFF.

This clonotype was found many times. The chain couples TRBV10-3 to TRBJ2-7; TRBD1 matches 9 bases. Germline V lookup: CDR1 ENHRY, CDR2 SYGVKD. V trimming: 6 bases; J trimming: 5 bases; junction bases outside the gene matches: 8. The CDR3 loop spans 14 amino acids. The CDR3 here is CAISRDREAHEQYF. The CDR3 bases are TGTGCCATCAGCAGGGACAGGGAGGCCCACGAGCAGTACTTC.

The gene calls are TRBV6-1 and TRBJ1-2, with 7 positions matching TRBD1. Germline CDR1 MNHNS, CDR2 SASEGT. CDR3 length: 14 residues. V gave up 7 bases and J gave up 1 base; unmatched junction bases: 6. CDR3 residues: CASIRQGVNYGYTF. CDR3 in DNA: TGTGCCAGCATTAGACAGGGTGTTAACTATGGCTACACCTTC.

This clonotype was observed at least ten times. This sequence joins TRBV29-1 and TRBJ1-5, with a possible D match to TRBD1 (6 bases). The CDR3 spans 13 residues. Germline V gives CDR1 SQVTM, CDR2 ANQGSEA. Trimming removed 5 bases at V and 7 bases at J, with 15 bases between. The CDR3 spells CSVFPGVGQPQHF. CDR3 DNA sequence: TGCAGCGTTTTCCCAGGGGTCGGACAGCCCCAGCATTTT.

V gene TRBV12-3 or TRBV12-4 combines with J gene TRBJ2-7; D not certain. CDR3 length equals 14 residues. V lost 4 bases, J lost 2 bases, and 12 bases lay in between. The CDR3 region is CASSYGPQTYEQYF. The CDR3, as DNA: TGTGCCAGCAGTTACGGACCACAGACCTACGAGCAGTACTTC.

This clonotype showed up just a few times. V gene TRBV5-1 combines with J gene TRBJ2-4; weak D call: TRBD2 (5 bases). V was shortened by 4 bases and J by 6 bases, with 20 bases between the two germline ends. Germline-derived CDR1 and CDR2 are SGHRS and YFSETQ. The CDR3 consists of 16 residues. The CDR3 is CASSRMRADVLNIQYF. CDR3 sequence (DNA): TGCGCCAGCAGCCGAATGAGGGCAGATGTGTTAAACATTCAGTACTTC.

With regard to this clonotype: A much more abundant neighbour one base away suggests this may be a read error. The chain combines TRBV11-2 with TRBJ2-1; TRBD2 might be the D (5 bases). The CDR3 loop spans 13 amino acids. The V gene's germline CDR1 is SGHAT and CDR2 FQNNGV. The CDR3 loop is CDSTLLVYNEQFF. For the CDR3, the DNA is TGTGACAGCACCTTACTAGTTTACAATGAGCAGTTCTTC.

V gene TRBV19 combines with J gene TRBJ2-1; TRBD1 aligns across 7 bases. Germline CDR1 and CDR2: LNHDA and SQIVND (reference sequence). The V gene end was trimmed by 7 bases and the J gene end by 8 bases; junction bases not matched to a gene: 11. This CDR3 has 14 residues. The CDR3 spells CASTTGQIPDEQFF. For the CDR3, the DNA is TGTGCCAGTACCACGGGACAGATTCCCGATGAGCAGTTCTTC.

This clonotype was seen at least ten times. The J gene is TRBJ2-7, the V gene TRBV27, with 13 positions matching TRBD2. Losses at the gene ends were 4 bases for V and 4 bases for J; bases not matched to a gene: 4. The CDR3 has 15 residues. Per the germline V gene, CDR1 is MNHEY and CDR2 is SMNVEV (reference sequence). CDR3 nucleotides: TGTGCCAGCAGTTGGGGACTAGCGGGACTTTACGAGCAGTACTTC. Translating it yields CASSWGLAGLYEQYF.

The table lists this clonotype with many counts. The chain's CDR3 is CASSGTDFSGANVLTF. CDR3 DNA: TGTGCCAGCTCGGGGACGGACTTCTCTGGGGCCAACGTCCTGACTTTC. The V gene is TRBV28, the J gene TRBJ2-6; D may be TRBD1 or TRBD2 (5 bases each). V lost 8 bases, J lost 0 bases, and 14 bases lay in between. This CDR3 contains 16 residues. Per germline, CDR1 MDHEN and CDR2 SYDVKM.

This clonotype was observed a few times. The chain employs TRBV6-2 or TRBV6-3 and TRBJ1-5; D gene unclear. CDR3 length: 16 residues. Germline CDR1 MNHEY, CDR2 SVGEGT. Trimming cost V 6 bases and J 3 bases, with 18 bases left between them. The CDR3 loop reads CASRPGVRESNQPQHF. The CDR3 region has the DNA TGTGCCAGCAGGCCGGGCGTTAGAGAGTCCAATCAGCCCCAGCATTTT.

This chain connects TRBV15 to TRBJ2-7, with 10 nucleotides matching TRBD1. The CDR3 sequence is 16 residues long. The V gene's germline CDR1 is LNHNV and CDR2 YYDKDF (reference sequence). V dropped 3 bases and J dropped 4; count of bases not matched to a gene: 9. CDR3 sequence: CATSSPKGQGRYEQYF. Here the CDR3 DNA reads TGTGCCACCAGCAGTCCGAAGGGACAGGGGAGGTACGAGCAGTACTTC.

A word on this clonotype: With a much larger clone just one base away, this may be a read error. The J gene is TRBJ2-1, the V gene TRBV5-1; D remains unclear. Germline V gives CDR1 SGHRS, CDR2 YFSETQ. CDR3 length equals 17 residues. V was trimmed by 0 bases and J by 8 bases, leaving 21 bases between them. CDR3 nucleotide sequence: TGCGCCAGCAGCTTGGGGGTAGCAACAACTTTGGTGGATGAGCAGTTCTTC. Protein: CASSLGVATTLVDEQFF.

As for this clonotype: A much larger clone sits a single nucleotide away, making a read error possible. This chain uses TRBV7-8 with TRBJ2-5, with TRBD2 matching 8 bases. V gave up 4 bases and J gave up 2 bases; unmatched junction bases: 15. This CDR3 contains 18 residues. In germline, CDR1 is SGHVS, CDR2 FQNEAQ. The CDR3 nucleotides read TGTGCCAGCAGCTACACGGGACTAGTAAGCCGCGAACAAGAGACCCAGTACTTC. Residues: CASSYTGLVSREQETQYF.

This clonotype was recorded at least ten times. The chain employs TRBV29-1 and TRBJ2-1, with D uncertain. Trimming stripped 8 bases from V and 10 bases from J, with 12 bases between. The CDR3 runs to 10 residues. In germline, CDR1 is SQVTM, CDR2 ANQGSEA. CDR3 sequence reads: CSTTTGEQFF. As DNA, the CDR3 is TGCAGCACAACGACCGGAGAGCAGTTCTTC.

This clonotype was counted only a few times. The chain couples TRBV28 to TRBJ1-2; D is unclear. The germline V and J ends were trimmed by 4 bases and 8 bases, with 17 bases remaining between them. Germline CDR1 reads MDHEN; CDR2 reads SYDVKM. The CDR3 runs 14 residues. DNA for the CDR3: TGTGCCAGCAGTTCCGACTTAGCAGCTCCCGGCTACACCTTC. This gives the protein CASSSDLAAPGYTF.

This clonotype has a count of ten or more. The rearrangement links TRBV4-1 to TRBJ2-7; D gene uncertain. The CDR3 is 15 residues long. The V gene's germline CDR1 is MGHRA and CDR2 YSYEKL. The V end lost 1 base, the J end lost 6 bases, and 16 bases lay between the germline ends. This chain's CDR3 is CASSQVEGLGREQYF. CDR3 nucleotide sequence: TGCGCCAGCAGCCAAGTTGAAGGGTTAGGGCGCGAGCAGTACTTC.

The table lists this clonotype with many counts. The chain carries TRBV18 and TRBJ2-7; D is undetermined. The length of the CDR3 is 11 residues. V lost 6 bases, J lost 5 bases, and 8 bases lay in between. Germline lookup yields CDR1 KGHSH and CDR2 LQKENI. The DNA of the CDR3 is TGTGCCAGCTCTCTCCGGGACGAGCAGTACTTC. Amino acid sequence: CASSLRDEQYF.

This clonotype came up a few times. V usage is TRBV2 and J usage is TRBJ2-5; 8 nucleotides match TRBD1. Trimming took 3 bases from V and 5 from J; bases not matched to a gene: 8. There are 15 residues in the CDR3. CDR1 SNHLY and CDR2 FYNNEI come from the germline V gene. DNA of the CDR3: TGTGCCAGCAGTGACTTCGCGACAGGGGATGAGACCCAGTACTTC. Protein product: CASSDFATGDETQYF.

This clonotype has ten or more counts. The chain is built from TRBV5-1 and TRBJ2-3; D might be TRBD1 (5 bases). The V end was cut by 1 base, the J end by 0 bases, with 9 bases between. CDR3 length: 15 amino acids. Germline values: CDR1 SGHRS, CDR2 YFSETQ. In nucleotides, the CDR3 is TGCGCCAGCAGCTTGAGGACACCGAGCACAGATACGCAGTATTTT. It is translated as CASSLRTPSTDTQYF.